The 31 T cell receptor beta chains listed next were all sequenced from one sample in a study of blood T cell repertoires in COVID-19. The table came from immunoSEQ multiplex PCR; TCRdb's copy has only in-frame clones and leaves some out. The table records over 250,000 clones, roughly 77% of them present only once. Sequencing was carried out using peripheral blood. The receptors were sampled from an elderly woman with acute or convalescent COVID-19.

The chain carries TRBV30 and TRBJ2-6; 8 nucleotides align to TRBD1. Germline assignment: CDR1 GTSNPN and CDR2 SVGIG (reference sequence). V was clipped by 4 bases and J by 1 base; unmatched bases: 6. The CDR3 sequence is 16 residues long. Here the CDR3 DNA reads TGTGCCTGGAAAAAGACAGGGGAGTCTGGGGCCAACGTCCTGACTTTC. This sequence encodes CAWKKTGESGANVLTF.

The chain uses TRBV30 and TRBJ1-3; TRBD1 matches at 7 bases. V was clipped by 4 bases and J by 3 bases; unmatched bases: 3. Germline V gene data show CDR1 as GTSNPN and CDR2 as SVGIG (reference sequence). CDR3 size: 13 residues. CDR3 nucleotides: TGTGCCTGGAATTACAGGGGTGGAAACACCATATATTTT. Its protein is CAWNYRGGNTIYF.

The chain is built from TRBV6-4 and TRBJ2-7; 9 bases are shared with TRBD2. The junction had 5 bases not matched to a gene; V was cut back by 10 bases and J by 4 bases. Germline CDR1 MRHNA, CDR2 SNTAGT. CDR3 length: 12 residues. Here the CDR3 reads CATLAGTYEQYF. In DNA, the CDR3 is TGTGCCACCCTAGCGGGAACTTACGAGCAGTACTTC.

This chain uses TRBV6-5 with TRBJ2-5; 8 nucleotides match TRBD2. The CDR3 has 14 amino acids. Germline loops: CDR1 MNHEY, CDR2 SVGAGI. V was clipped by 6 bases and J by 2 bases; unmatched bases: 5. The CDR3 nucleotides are TGTGCCAGCAGGGAGAGCGGGGGTCAAGAGACCCAGTACTTC. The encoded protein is CASRESGGQETQYF.

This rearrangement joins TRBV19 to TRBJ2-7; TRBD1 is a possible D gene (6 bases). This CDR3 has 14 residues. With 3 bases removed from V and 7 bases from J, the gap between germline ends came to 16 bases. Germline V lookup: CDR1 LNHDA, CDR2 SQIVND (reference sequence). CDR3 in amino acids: CASSMGGQPGEQYF. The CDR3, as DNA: TGTGCCAGTAGTATGGGCGGACAGCCGGGGGAGCAGTACTTC.

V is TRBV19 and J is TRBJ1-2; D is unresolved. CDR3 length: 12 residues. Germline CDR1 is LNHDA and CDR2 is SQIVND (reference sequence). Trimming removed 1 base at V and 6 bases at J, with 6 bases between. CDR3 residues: CASSIGLNGYTF. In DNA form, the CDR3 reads TGTGCCAGTAGTATAGGACTGAATGGCTACACCTTC.

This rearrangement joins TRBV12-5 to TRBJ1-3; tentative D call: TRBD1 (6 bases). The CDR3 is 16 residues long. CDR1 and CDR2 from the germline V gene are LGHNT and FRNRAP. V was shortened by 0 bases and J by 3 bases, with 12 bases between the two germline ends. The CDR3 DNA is TGTGCTAGTGGTTTGGTTTCCACAGGGATTGGAAACACCATATATTTT. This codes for CASGLVSTGIGNTIYF.

The CDR3 here is CASSKTPEFRDYGYTF. CDR3 in DNA: TGTGCCAGCAGCAAAACTCCAGAATTTCGGGACTATGGCTACACCTTC. The V and J genes are TRBV6-2 or TRBV6-3 and TRBJ1-2; D ambiguous. Trimming removed 6 bases from V and 3 bases from J, with 20 bases in between. Per the germline V gene, CDR1 is MNHEY and CDR2 is SVGEGT. The CDR3 is made up of 16 amino acids.

CDR3 in DNA: TGCGCCAGCAGCCAAGATGACAGGGCATACAATGAGCAGTTCTTC. This gives the protein CASSQDDRAYNEQFF. The rearrangement links TRBV4-3 to TRBJ2-1; TRBD1 matches at 7 bases. Looked up from germline, CDR1 is LGHNA and CDR2 is YSLEER. The CDR3 length is 15 residues. Trimming took 0 bases from V and 4 from J; bases not matched to a gene: 3.

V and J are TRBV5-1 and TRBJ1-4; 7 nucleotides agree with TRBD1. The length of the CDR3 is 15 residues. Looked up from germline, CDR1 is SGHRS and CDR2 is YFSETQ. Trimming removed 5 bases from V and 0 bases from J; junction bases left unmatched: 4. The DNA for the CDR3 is TGCGCCAGCAGGCCAGGGGGTGCAACTAATGAAAAACTGTTTTTT. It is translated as CASRPGGATNEKLFF. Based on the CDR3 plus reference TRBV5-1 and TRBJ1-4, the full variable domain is KAGVTQTPRYLIKTRGQQVTLSCSPISGHRSVSWYQQTPGQGLQFLFEYFSETQRNKGNFPGRFSGRQFSNSRSEMNVSTLELGDSALYLCASRPGGATNEKLFFGSGTQLSVL.

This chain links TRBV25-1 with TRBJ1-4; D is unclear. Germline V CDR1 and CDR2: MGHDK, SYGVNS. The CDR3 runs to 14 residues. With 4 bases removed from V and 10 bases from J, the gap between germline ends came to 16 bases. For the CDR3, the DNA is TGTGCCAGCAGTGGGCCCGGGATTTCAGGAAAACTGTTTTTT. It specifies CASSGPGISGKLFF.

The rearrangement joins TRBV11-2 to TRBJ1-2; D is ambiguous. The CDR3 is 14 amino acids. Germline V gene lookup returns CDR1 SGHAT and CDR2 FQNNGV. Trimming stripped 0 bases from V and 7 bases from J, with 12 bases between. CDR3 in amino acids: CASSLDSRGSGYTF. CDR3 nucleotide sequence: TGTGCCAGCAGCTTAGATTCACGAGGATCTGGCTACACCTTC.

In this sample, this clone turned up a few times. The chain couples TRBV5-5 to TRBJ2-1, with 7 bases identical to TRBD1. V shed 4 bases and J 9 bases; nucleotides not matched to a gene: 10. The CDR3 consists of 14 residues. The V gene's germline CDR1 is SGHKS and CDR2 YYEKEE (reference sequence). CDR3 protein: CASSVVEGAGEQFF. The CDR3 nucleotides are TGTGCCAGCAGCGTAGTCGAGGGGGCGGGTGAGCAGTTCTTC.

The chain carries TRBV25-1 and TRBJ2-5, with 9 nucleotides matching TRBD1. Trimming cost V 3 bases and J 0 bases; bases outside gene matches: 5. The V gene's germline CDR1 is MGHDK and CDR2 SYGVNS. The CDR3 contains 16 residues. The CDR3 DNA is TGTGCCAGCAGTGAGCGGACAGGGGTCCACCAAGAGACCCAGTACTTC. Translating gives CASSERTGVHQETQYF.

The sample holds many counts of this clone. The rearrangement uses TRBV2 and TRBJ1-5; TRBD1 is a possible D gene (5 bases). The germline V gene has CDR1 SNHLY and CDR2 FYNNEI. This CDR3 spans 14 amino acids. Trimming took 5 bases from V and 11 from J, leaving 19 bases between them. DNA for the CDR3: TGTGCCAGCAGTCTGGTGGGTGAGGGAGGGGCCCAGCATTTT. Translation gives CASSLVGEGGAQHF.

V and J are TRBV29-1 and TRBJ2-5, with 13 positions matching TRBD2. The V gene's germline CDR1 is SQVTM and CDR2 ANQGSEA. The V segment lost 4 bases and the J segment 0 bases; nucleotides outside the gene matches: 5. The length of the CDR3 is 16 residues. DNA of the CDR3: TGCAGCGTTGTGGGACTAGCGGGGCTCGACCAAGAGACCCAGTACTTC. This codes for CSVVGLAGLDQETQYF. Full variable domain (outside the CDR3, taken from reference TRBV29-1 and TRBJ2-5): SAVISQKPSRDICQRGTSLTIQCQVDSQVTMMFWYRQQPGQSLTLIATANQGSEATYESGFVIDKFPISRPNLTFSTLTVSNMSPEDSSIYLCSVVGLAGLDQETQYFGPGTRLLVL.

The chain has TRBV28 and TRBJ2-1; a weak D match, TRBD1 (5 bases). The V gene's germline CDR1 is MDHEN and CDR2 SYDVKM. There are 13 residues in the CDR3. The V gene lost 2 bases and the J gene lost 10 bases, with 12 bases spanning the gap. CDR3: CASSLQSGWEQFF. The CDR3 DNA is TGTGCCAGCAGTTTACAATCAGGGTGGGAGCAGTTCTTC.

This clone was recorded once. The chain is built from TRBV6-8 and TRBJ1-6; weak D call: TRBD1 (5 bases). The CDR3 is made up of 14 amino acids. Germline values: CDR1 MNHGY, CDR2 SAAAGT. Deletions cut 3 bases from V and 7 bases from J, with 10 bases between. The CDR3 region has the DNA TGTGCCAGCAGTTATATTGGGGGGAATTCACCCCTCCACTTT. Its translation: CASSYIGGNSPLHF.

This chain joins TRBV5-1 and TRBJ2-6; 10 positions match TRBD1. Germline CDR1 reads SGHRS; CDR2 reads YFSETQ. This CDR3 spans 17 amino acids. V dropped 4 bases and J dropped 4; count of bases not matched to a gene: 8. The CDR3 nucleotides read TGCGCCAGCAGCCCTCCGGGACAGGGGTTGGGGGCCAACGTCCTGACTTTC. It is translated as CASSPPGQGLGANVLTF.

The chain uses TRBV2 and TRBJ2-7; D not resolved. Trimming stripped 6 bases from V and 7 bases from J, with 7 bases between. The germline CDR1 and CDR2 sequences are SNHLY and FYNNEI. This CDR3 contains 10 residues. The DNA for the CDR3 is TGTGCCAGCAGCCTAGTAGAGCAGTACTTC. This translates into CASSLVEQYF.

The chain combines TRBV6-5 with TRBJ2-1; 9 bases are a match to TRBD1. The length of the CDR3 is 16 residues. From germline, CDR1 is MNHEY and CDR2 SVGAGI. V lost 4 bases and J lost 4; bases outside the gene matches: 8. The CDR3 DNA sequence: TGTGCCAGCAGTTTAACCGGGACAGGGACTTACAATGAGCAGTTCTTC. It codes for CASSLTGTGTYNEQFF.

The CDR3 DNA follows: TGCAGTGTCCCTATGAACACTGAAGCTTTCTTT. It codes for CSVPMNTEAFF. The V gene is TRBV20-1, the J gene TRBJ1-1; D not resolved. Trimming removed 7 bases from V and 0 bases from J, with 6 bases in between. Germline CDR1 reads DFQATT; CDR2 reads SNEGSKA (reference sequence). The CDR3 has 11 amino acids.

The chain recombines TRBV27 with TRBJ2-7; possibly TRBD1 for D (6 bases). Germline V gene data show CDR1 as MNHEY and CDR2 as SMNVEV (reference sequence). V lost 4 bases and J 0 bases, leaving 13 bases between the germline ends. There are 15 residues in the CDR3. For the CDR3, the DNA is TGTGCCAGCAGTTCGATACAGGGAAGCTCCTACGAGCAGTACTTC. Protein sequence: CASSSIQGSSYEQYF.

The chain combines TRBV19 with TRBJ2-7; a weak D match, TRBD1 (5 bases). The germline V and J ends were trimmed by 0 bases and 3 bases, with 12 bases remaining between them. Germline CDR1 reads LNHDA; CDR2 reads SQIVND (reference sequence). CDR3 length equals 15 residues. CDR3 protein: CASSIDLGQGYEQYF. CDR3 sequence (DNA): TGTGCCAGTAGTATAGATCTTGGCCAGGGCTACGAGCAGTACTTC.

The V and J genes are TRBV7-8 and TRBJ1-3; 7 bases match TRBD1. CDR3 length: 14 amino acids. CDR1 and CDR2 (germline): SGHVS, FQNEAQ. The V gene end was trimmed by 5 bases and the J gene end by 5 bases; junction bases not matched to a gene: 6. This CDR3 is CASSEGGFRNTIYF. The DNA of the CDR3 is TGTGCCAGCAGCGAAGGGGGCTTTAGAAACACCATATATTTT. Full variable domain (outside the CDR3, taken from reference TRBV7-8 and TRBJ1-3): GAGVSQSPRYKVAKRGQDVALRCDPISGHVSLFWYQQALGQGPEFLTYFQNEAQLDKSGLPSDRFFAERPEGSVSTLKIQRTQQEDSAVYLCASSEGGFRNTIYFGEGSWLTVV.

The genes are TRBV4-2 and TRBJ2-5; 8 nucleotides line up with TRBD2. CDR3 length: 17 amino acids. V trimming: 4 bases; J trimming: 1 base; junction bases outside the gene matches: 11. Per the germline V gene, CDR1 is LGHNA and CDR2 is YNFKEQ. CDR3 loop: CASSPKGPAGGQETQYF. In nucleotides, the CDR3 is TGTGCCAGCAGCCCCAAGGGACCGGCGGGGGGCCAAGAGACCCAGTACTTC.

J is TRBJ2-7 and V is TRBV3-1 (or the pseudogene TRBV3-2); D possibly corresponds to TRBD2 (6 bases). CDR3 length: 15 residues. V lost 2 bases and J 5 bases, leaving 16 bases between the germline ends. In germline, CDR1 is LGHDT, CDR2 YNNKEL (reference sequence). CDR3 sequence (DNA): TGTGCCAGCAGCCAACCTGGGACCCGCGGGAACGAGCAGTACTTC. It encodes CASSQPGTRGNEQYF.

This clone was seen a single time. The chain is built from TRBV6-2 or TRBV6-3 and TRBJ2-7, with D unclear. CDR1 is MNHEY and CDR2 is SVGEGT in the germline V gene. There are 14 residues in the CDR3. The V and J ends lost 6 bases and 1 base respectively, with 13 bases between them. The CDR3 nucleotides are TGTGCCAGCAGCAAACAGATCACATCCTACGAGCAGTACTTC. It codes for CASSKQITSYEQYF.

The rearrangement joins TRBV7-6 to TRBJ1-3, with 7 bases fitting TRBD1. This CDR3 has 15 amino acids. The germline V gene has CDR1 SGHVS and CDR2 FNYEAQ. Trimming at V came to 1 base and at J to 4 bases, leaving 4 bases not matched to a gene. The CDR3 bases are TGTGCCAGCAGCTTAGGGACAGGAGGAGGAAACACCATATATTTT. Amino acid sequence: CASSLGTGGGNTIYF. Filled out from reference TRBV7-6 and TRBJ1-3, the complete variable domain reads GAGVSQSPRYKVTKRGQDVALRCDPISGHVSLYWYRQALGQGPEFLTYFNYEAQQDKSGLPNDRFSAERPEGSISTLTIQRTEQRDSAMYRCASSLGTGGGNTIYFGEGSWLTVV.

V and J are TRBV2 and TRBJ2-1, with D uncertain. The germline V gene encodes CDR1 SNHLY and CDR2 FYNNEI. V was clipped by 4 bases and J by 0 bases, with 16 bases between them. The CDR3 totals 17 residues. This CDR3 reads CASSVEVERSSYNEQFF. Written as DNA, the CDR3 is TGTGCCAGCAGTGTTGAAGTCGAAAGGAGCTCCTACAATGAGCAGTTCTTC.

CDR3 sequence: CASSILAGQGAPQPQHF. CDR3 DNA: TGTGCCAGTAGTATTTTAGCGGGACAGGGGGCCCCGCAGCCCCAGCATTTT. The V and J genes are TRBV19 and TRBJ1-5; 12 bases agree with TRBD1. Looked up from germline, CDR1 is LNHDA and CDR2 is SQIVND (reference sequence). With V trimmed by 3 bases and J by 7 bases, 10 bases remained unmatched. This CDR3 is built from 17 residues.